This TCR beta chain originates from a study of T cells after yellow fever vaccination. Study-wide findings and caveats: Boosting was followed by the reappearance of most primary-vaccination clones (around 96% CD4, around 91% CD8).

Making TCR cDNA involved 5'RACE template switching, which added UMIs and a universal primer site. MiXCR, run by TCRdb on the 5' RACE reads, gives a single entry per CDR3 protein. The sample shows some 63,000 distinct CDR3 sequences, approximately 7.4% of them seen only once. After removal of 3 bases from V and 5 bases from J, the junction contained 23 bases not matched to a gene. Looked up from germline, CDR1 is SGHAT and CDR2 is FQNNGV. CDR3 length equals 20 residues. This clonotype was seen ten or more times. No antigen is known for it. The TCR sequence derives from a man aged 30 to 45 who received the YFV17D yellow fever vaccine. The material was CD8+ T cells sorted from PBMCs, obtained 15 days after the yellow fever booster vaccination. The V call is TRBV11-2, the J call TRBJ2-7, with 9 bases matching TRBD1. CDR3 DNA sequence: TGTGCCAGCAGCTTTAGGAGAACGGGACAGGGAGGGCCTGGGGCCCACGAGCAGTACTTC. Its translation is CASSFRRTGQGGPGAHEQYF.